Presented here are 18 T cell receptor beta chains from one specimen sequenced in a study of cytomegalovirus exposure and HLA in healthy donors. Data came from immunoSEQ multiplex PCR; TCRdb stores just in-frame clones and leaves some out. The sample has about 160,000 clones; roughly 89% are singletons. Sequencing was performed on PBMCs. The receptors come from a man between 18 and 35 years old in good health and CMV-seropositive.

The CDR3 nucleotides read TGTGCCAGCAGTCCCTGGGGGCTCGACGGGAGGCCAGATACGCAGTATTTT. This translates into CASSPWGLDGRPDTQYF. The rearrangement joins TRBV27 to TRBJ2-3; D may be TRBD2 (7 bases). The CDR3 is 17 amino acids. V shed 5 bases and J shed 4 bases, with 22 bases lying between them. From germline, CDR1 is MNHEY and CDR2 SMNVEV (reference sequence).

The chain carries TRBV5-1 and TRBJ2-7, with D perhaps TRBD2 (6 bases). The CDR3 is 14 residues long. CDR1 is SGHRS, CDR2 YFSETQ, per germline. The V end lost 3 bases, the J end lost 3 bases, and 13 bases lay between the germline ends. The CDR3 spells CASSSGLENYEQYF. The CDR3 DNA follows: TGCGCCAGCAGCTCGGGACTGGAGAACTACGAGCAGTACTTC.

This chain uses TRBV18 with TRBJ1-1; D unresolved. V lost 1 base and J lost 1, with 13 bases in between. CDR3 size: 16 residues. The germline gives CDR1 KGHSH, CDR2 LQKENI. The CDR3 bases are TGTGCCAGCTCACCACTCTGGGTGGGCGCGAACACTGAAGCTTTCTTT. It specifies CASSPLWVGANTEAFF.

The chain is built from TRBV5-1 and TRBJ2-1, with D possibly being TRBD1 (6 bases). V lost 2 bases, J lost 4 bases, and 13 bases lay in between. The CDR3 is 15 amino acids. Germline V gene lookup returns CDR1 SGHRS and CDR2 YFSETQ. DNA for the CDR3: TGCGCCAGCAGCTTCCAGGGGCAAGAGTACAATGAGCAGTTCTTC. The encoded protein is CASSFQGQEYNEQFF.

V is TRBV5-1 and J is TRBJ2-7; perhaps TRBD2 as D (6 bases). The CDR3 extends over 13 amino acids. The germline V gene has CDR1 SGHRS and CDR2 YFSETQ. Trimming pared 3 bases from V and 5 bases from J, leaving 12 bases between. CDR3 loop: CASSWTGEHEQYF. The DNA for the CDR3 is TGCGCCAGCAGCTGGACGGGGGAACACGAGCAGTACTTC.

The chain links TRBV2 to TRBJ2-7, with D maybe TRBD2 (5 bases). The CDR3 loop spans 13 amino acids. The V end was cut by 7 bases, the J end by 7 bases, with 17 bases between. CDR1 and CDR2 from the germline V gene are SNHLY and FYNNEI. The CDR3 bases are TGTGCCAGCATTCAACCCGTGACGGGGGAGCAGTACTTC. Its translation: CASIQPVTGEQYF.

The gene calls are TRBV2 and TRBJ2-4, with D maybe TRBD1 (5 bases). The CDR3 is made up of 16 amino acids. Trimming took off 2 bases at V and 3 bases at J, with 14 bases between the two ends. Germline loops: CDR1 SNHLY, CDR2 FYNNEI. The CDR3 spells CASSEKGPESKNIQYF. Written as DNA, the CDR3 is TGTGCCAGCAGTGAAAAGGGGCCGGAGAGCAAAAACATTCAGTACTTC.

The chain uses TRBV5-1 and TRBJ2-3; 11 nucleotides match TRBD2. Germline V CDR1 and CDR2: SGHRS, YFSETQ. V lost 3 bases to trimming and J lost 5 bases; unmatched junction nucleotides: 5. The CDR3 length is 15 residues. CDR3 in DNA: TGCGCCAGCAGCTCGGAAACTAGCGGGAGAGATACGCAGTATTTT. As protein: CASSSETSGRDTQYF.

This chain uses TRBV19 with TRBJ2-1, with TRBD1 identical over 11 bases. The V gene end was trimmed by 4 bases and the J gene end by 6 bases; junction bases not matched to a gene: 5. CDR1 and CDR2 from the germline V gene are LNHDA and SQIVND (reference sequence). This CDR3 has 15 residues. For the CDR3, the DNA is TGTGCCAGTAGTACAGGACAGGGGGCCGGCAATGAGCAGTTCTTC. It specifies CASSTGQGAGNEQFF.

V usage is TRBV29-1 and J usage is TRBJ2-7; 7 bases match TRBD1. The CDR3 contains 13 residues. Germline CDR1 SQVTM, CDR2 ANQGSEA. V lost 3 bases to trimming and J lost 0 bases; unmatched junction nucleotides: 2. CDR3 residues: CSVEGDSSYEQYF. The CDR3 DNA sequence: TGCAGCGTTGAGGGGGACAGCTCCTACGAGCAGTACTTC.

The rearrangement uses TRBV5-5 and TRBJ2-7; 8 bases fit TRBD2. V was clipped by 7 bases and J by 0 bases; unmatched bases: 3. This CDR3 is built from 13 residues. Germline assignment: CDR1 SGHKS and CDR2 YYEKEE (reference sequence). CDR3 sequence (DNA): TGTGCCAGCCGGGAGGGGAGCTCCTACGAGCAGTACTTC. Its translation is CASREGSSYEQYF.

The chain combines TRBV7-2 with TRBJ2-7; D is possibly TRBD1 (6 bases). Germline assignment: CDR1 SGHTA and CDR2 FQGNSA. This CDR3 comprises 16 residues. Trimming cost V 5 bases and J 1 base, with 18 bases left between them. CDR3 nucleotides: TGTGCCAGCAGCCGTGAAACAGGGATTGGTTCCTACGAGCAGTACTTC. It is translated as CASSRETGIGSYEQYF. Full variable domain (remainder filled in from reference TRBV7-2 and TRBJ2-7): GAGVSQSPSNKVTEKGKDVELRCDPISGHTALYWYRQSLGQGLEFLIYFQGNSAPDKSGLPSDRFSAERTGGSVSTLTIQRTQQEDSAVYLCASSRETGIGSYEQYFGPGTRLTVT.

The chain recombines TRBV2 with TRBJ2-7, with 9 bases that match TRBD2. Germline V gives CDR1 SNHLY, CDR2 FYNNEI. The ends lost 4 bases at V and 2 bases at J; junction bases unmatched: 18. This CDR3 has 19 amino acids. This CDR3 reads CASSVTIGRLLAGAYEQYF. The CDR3 DNA is TGTGCCAGCAGTGTCACAATCGGACGGCTACTAGCGGGCGCCTACGAGCAGTACTTC.

The rearrangement joins TRBV28 to TRBJ1-5, with 7 bases identical to TRBD1. From germline, CDR1 is MDHEN and CDR2 SYDVKM. With 6 bases clipped from V and 7 bases from J, the junction kept 15 bases outside the gene matches. The CDR3 has 16 amino acids. The CDR3 here is CASSLRGQVVGQPQHF. The CDR3 nucleotides read TGTGCCAGCAGCCTCCGAGGACAGGTGGTAGGGCAGCCCCAGCATTTT.

The chain carries TRBV6-4 and TRBJ2-3; D ambiguous. This CDR3 spans 13 amino acids. The V end was cut by 2 bases, the J end by 6 bases, with 9 bases between. From germline, CDR1 is MRHNA and CDR2 SNTAGT. The CDR3 DNA follows: TGTGCCAGCAGTGACACCCGTCGGGATACGCAGTATTTT. Translated: CASSDTRRDTQYF.

The chain carries TRBV13 and TRBJ2-1; 8 bases align to TRBD2. The germline V gene encodes CDR1 PRHDT and CDR2 FYEKMQ (reference sequence). This CDR3 has 15 amino acids. After removal of 4 bases from V and 7 bases from J, the junction contained 9 bases not matched to a gene. The CDR3 DNA reads as TGTGCCAGCAGCTATCCGGGACTAGGTGGGAATGAGCAGTTCTTC. Protein product: CASSYPGLGGNEQFF.

The J gene is TRBJ2-3, the V gene TRBV11-3; 9 bases match TRBD2. After removal of 1 base from V and 3 bases from J, the junction contained 8 bases not matched to a gene. This CDR3 spans 17 amino acids. The germline gives CDR1 SGHNT, CDR2 YENEEA. The CDR3 bases are TGTGCCAGCAGCTTAGTATCTAGCGGGACCTCTACAGATACGCAGTATTTT. Encoded protein: CASSLVSSGTSTDTQYF.

The rearrangement joins TRBV7-2 to TRBJ2-1; TRBD2 aligns across 9 bases. Germline V gives CDR1 SGHTA, CDR2 FQGNSA. With 0 bases clipped from V and 6 bases from J, the junction kept 9 bases outside the gene matches. The CDR3 has 17 amino acids. Here the CDR3 DNA reads TGTGCCAGCAGCTTAGCGCTAGCGGGACCTGGAGGCAATGAGCAGTTCTTC. Amino acids: CASSLALAGPGGNEQFF.